The 16 T cell receptor beta chains below come from one sample, sequenced in a study of T cell repertoires in cytomegalovirus infection. Their recognized antigens are unknown. TCRdb reanalysed the reads using MiXCR and keeps one entry per CDR3 protein. The table has 200,000 to 250,000 distinct CDR3 sequences, approximately 38% seen once. The sample consisted of CD8+ T cells from cultured PBMCs, taken from culture after CMV antigen stimulation. The receptors originated from a human donor in good health (CMV status not recorded). Some clones in this sample may be carry-over from other donors' samples.

This clonotype occurred a few times. V and J are TRBV2 and TRBJ1-6; TRBD1 might be the D (5 bases). The V gene lost 3 bases and the J gene lost 3 bases, with 12 bases spanning the gap. This CDR3 is 16 amino acids long. Germline CDR1 SNHLY, CDR2 FYNNEI. The CDR3 DNA is TGTGCCAGCAGTGATGGGGGACGGATCTATAATTCACCCCTCCACTTT. Translated: CASSDGGRIYNSPLHF.

This chain connects TRBV20-1 to TRBJ2-1, with 13 nucleotides matching TRBD2. The CDR3 length is 15 residues. The junction had 3 bases not matched to a gene; V was cut back by 1 base and J by 6 bases. Looked up from germline, CDR1 is DFQATT and CDR2 is SNEGSKA (reference sequence). CDR3 in DNA: TGCAGTGCTAGAGGGGGACTAGCGGGGATCAATGAGCAGTTCTTC. Protein product: CSARGGLAGINEQFF.

The V and J genes are TRBV7-6 and TRBJ2-6, with 7 bases identical to TRBD1. The J segment lost 1 base and the V segment lost 4 bases, leaving 4 bases of the junction unmatched. CDR3 size: 16 residues. Germline CDR1 and CDR2: SGHVS and FNYEAQ. CDR3 loop: CASSSDRVSGANVLTF. The DNA for the CDR3 is TGTGCCAGCAGCTCCGACAGGGTGTCTGGGGCCAACGTCCTGACTTTC. Looking up the rest from reference TRBV7-6 and TRBJ2-6 gives the full variable domain: GAGVSQSPRYKVTKRGQDVALRCDPISGHVSLYWYRQALGQGPEFLTYFNYEAQQDKSGLPNDRFSAERPEGSISTLTIQRTEQRDSAMYRCASSSDRVSGANVLTFGAGSRLTVL.

This clonotype was counted many times. J is TRBJ2-7 and V is TRBV12-3 or TRBV12-4, with D perhaps matching TRBD2 (6 bases). The V and J ends lost 3 bases and 1 base respectively, with 7 bases between them. The CDR3 contains 13 residues. In DNA form, the CDR3 reads TGTGCCAGCAGTTTGCGGGAATCCTACGAGCAGTACTTC. Translation: CASSLRESYEQYF.

This clonotype has ten or more counts. V gene TRBV7-8 combines with J gene TRBJ2-1; the D gene could be TRBD1 or TRBD2 (5 bases each). V was shortened by 1 base and J by 10 bases, with 20 bases between the two germline ends. The CDR3 covers 16 residues. Per germline, CDR1 SGHVS and CDR2 FQNEAQ. The CDR3 DNA follows: TGTGCCAGCAGCTTAGTTCACGGGGACGCCCCGAGGGAGCAGTTCTTC. Translated: CASSLVHGDAPREQFF. The full variable domain, completed using reference TRBV7-8 and TRBJ2-1, is GAGVSQSPRYKVAKRGQDVALRCDPISGHVSLFWYQQALGQGPEFLTYFQNEAQLDKSGLPSDRFFAERPEGSVSTLKIQRTQQEDSAVYLCASSLVHGDAPREQFFGPGTRLTVL.

The rearrangement uses TRBV15 and TRBJ2-5; 9 bases agree with TRBD2. Trimming at V came to 0 bases and at J to 4 bases, leaving 3 bases not matched to a gene. The CDR3 is made up of 15 amino acids. Germline CDR1 LNHNV, CDR2 YYDKDF (reference sequence). CDR3 DNA: TGTGCCACCAGCAGAGATTTTAGCGGGGGAGAGACCCAGTACTTC. Its protein product is CATSRDFSGGETQYF.

This clonotype was seen a handful of times. V and J are TRBV19 and TRBJ1-1; TRBD1 might be the D (6 bases). Germline V gene data show CDR1 as LNHDA and CDR2 as SQIVND (reference sequence). The CDR3 is 11 amino acids. With 9 bases removed from V and 7 bases from J, the gap between germline ends came to 12 bases. CDR3 coding DNA: TGTGCCAGCCGGACAGCTGATGAAGCTTTCTTT. Amino acid sequence: CASRTADEAFF.

V usage is TRBV7-6 and J usage is TRBJ1-2; maybe TRBD1 (5 bases). With 4 bases removed from V and 6 bases from J, the gap between germline ends came to 15 bases. The CDR3 has 14 amino acids. The V gene's germline CDR1 is SGHVS and CDR2 FNYEAQ. Written as DNA, the CDR3 is TGTGCCAGCAGCTCGGGCCAGGGCTTAGATGGCTACACCTTC. Protein product: CASSSGQGLDGYTF.

This clonotype was counted a few times. This chain links TRBV7-2 with TRBJ1-4; D uncertain. The length of the CDR3 is 13 residues. Germline CDR1 SGHTA, CDR2 FQGNSA. V dropped 1 base and J dropped 3 bases, with 3 bases sitting between them. The CDR3 loop is CASSLEANEKLFF. CDR3 DNA: TGTGCCAGCAGCTTAGAGGCTAATGAAAAACTGTTTTTT.

The chain carries TRBV7-9 and TRBJ2-6; D is perhaps TRBD1 (6 bases). Trimming removed 5 bases at V and 0 bases at J, with 20 bases between. CDR1 is SEHNR and CDR2 is FQNEAQ in the germline V gene (reference sequence). CDR3 length equals 19 residues. The CDR3, as DNA: TGTGCCAGCAGCACTAGTAGCTCAGGGGTCCGCTCTGGGGCCAACGTCCTGACTTTC. Translating gives CASSTSSSGVRSGANVLTF.

This clonotype was found a few times. The CDR3, as DNA: TGTGCCAGCAGCCCAAGGGGGGGAAGCGGGCCTCAGTTCTTC. Translated, it gives CASSPRGGSGPQFF. The chain carries TRBV7-9 and TRBJ2-1, with D possibly matching TRBD2 (7 bases). The CDR3 spans 14 residues. Deletions cut 5 bases from V and 13 bases from J, with 21 bases between. Germline V gene sequence: CDR1 SEHNR, CDR2 FQNEAQ (reference sequence).

The chain uses TRBV20-1 and TRBJ2-7, with 9 bases lining up with TRBD2. Germline V gives CDR1 DFQATT, CDR2 SNEGSKA (reference sequence). Losses at the gene ends were 5 bases for V and 7 bases for J; bases not matched to a gene: 15. The CDR3 is 15 residues long. Here the CDR3 reads CSAPGNSGSSREQYF. CDR3 coding DNA: TGCAGTGCTCCTGGTAATAGCGGGAGTTCACGAGAGCAGTACTTC.

The chain carries TRBV7-9 and TRBJ1-2; 8 bases map to TRBD1. The V and J ends lost 5 bases and 5 bases, in that order; junction bases with no gene match: 13. This CDR3 is built from 16 residues. Germline V CDR1 and CDR2: SEHNR, FQNEAQ (reference sequence). The CDR3: CASSPDPRTGRYGYTF. The CDR3 DNA reads as TGTGCCAGCAGCCCAGACCCTAGGACAGGGAGATATGGCTACACCTTC.

Only a few counts were recorded for this clonotype. The rearrangement links TRBV7-9 to TRBJ2-7, with 8 bases that match TRBD2. The trim removed 7 bases at V and 3 bases at J, leaving 14 bases unmatched. The CDR3 runs to 16 residues. From germline, CDR1 is SEHNR and CDR2 FQNEAQ (reference sequence). For the CDR3, the DNA is TGTGCCAGCACCCCCGGCGGGCTAGCGGGTTTCTACGAGCAGTACTTC. Protein product: CASTPGGLAGFYEQYF.

The chain recombines TRBV4-1 with TRBJ2-7; D is possibly TRBD1 (5 bases). The germline gives CDR1 MGHRA, CDR2 YSYEKL. There are 17 residues in the CDR3. V lost 0 bases and J lost 5, with 20 bases in between. The CDR3 here is CASSQDLGHRRPHEQYF. In DNA form, the CDR3 reads TGCGCCAGCAGCCAAGATCTGGGGCATAGGAGACCGCACGAGCAGTACTTC.

The V and J genes are TRBV7-2 and TRBJ2-5; D is ambiguous. Per the germline V gene, CDR1 is SGHTA and CDR2 is FQGNSA. V was shortened by 2 bases and J by 3 bases, with 19 bases between the two germline ends. CDR3 length: 17 residues. The CDR3 DNA is TGTGCCAGCAGCTTACGGGTCAGATTAAAGGTAGAAGAGACCCAGTACTTC. Translating gives CASSLRVRLKVEETQYF.